Following are 21 T cell receptor beta chains from one sample sequenced in a study of circulating and synovial CD4+ cells in juvenile arthritis. TCRdb keeps only in-frame clones here, not all; method: immunoSEQ multiplex PCR. The sample holds tens of thousands of clones; about 93% are singletons and the top ten take around 3%. The sequenced sample was CD4+ T cells from blood. The source is a human donor with juvenile idiopathic arthritis.

The CDR3 reads CASSLDQGQGSYYGYTF. CDR3 DNA: TGTGCCAGCAGCTTAGATCAGGGACAGGGGTCTTACTATGGCTACACCTTC. V usage is TRBV7-9 and J usage is TRBJ1-2; 10 nucleotides agree with TRBD1. The junction had 8 bases not matched to a gene; V was cut back by 1 base and J by 3 bases. The CDR3 has 17 amino acids. The germline V gene encodes CDR1 SEHNR and CDR2 FQNEAQ (reference sequence). Using reference TRBV7-9 and TRBJ1-2 for the parts outside the CDR3, the full variable domain is DTGVSQNPRHKITKRGQNVTFRCDPISEHNRLYWYRQTLGQGPEFLTYFQNEAQLEKSRLLSDRFSAERPKGSFSTLEIQRTEQGDSAMYLCASSLDQGQGSYYGYTFGSGTRLTVV.

The chain recombines TRBV7-2 with TRBJ1-4, with D unresolved. CDR1 and CDR2 from the germline V gene are SGHTA and FQGNSA. Deletions cut 1 base from V and 10 bases from J, with 13 bases between. This CDR3 is 14 amino acids long. In DNA, the CDR3 is TGTGCCAGCAGCTTAGACGGGTTGGTGAGAAAACTGTTTTTT. Protein: CASSLDGLVRKLFF.

The chain recombines TRBV7-9 with TRBJ1-4, with 7 bases that match TRBD1. The germline gives CDR1 SEHNR, CDR2 FQNEAQ (reference sequence). CDR3 length: 16 residues. V lost 1 base to trimming and J lost 0 bases; unmatched junction nucleotides: 2. The chain's CDR3 is CASSLGQGATNEKLFF. CDR3 DNA sequence: TGTGCCAGCAGCTTAGGACAGGGTGCAACTAATGAAAAACTGTTTTTT. Full variable domain (remainder filled in from reference TRBV7-9 and TRBJ1-4): DTGVSQNPRHKITKRGQNVTFRCDPISEHNRLYWYRQTLGQGPEFLTYFQNEAQLEKSRLLSDRFSAERPKGSFSTLEIQRTEQGDSAMYLCASSLGQGATNEKLFFGSGTQLSVL.

The chain carries TRBV21-1 and TRBJ2-7; the table's D call TRBD2 went unverified against the DNA. TRBV21-1 is tagged as a pseudogene. CDR3 size: 17 residues. CDR3 nucleotides: TGTGCCAGCTTCCCGGGACTAGCGGGAGACATGGGACTGGAGCAGTACTTC. Translating it yields CASFPGLAGDMGLEQYF.

This chain connects TRBV5-1 to TRBJ1-1; D perhaps matches TRBD1 (5 bases). CDR3 length: 16 residues. From germline, CDR1 is SGHRS and CDR2 YFSETQ. V shed 2 bases and J shed 1 base, with 15 bases lying between them. The CDR3 sequence: CASSLMPGMENTEAFF. The DNA for the CDR3 is TGCGCCAGCAGCTTAATGCCAGGGATGGAGAACACTGAAGCTTTCTTT. The entire variable domain, with the rest obtained from reference TRBV5-1 and TRBJ1-1, is as follows: KAGVTQTPRYLIKTRGQQVTLSCSPISGHRSVSWYQQTPGQGLQFLFEYFSETQRNKGNFPGRFSGRQFSNSRSEMNVSTLELGDSALYLCASSLMPGMENTEAFFGQGTRLTVV.

V gene TRBV28 combines with J gene TRBJ1-5, with 10 bases fitting TRBD1. The germline gives CDR1 MDHEN, CDR2 SYDVKM. There are 21 residues in the CDR3. With 6 bases clipped from V and 0 bases from J, the junction kept 20 bases outside the gene matches. CDR3 in amino acids: CASSNKTWTGGTIISNQPQHF. CDR3 sequence (DNA): TGTGCCAGCAGCAATAAAACTTGGACAGGGGGAACTATTATTAGCAATCAGCCCCAGCATTTT.

The chain is built from TRBV6-1 and TRBJ1-1; a weak D match, TRBD1 (5 bases). Germline assignment: CDR1 MNHNS and CDR2 SASEGT. This CDR3 comprises 13 residues. V gave up 8 bases and J gave up 3 bases, with 13 bases separating them. CDR3 sequence: CASRDPGDTEAFF. CDR3 DNA sequence: TGTGCCAGCCGGGATCCGGGGGACACTGAAGCTTTCTTT.

The chain carries TRBV6-1 and TRBJ1-5; possibly TRBD1 for D (6 bases). The CDR3 contains 17 residues. Germline V gene sequence: CDR1 MNHNS, CDR2 SASEGT. The germline V and J ends were trimmed by 2 bases and 0 bases, with 14 bases remaining between them. The CDR3: CASSESYRANSNQPQHF. The CDR3, as DNA: TGTGCCAGCAGTGAAAGTTACAGGGCTAATAGCAATCAGCCCCAGCATTTT.

The chain is built from TRBV28 and TRBJ1-2, with 9 bases identical to TRBD1. The V gene end was trimmed by 3 bases and the J gene end by 3 bases; junction bases not matched to a gene: 2. CDR3 length: 14 amino acids. In germline, CDR1 is MDHEN, CDR2 SYDVKM. The CDR3 loop is CASSLGQGDYGYTF. As DNA, the CDR3 is TGTGCCAGCAGTTTGGGACAGGGAGACTATGGCTACACCTTC.

The chain employs TRBV5-1 and TRBJ1-4; the match to TRBD1 covers 7 bases. Per germline, CDR1 SGHRS and CDR2 YFSETQ. The CDR3 is made up of 15 amino acids. V gave up 5 bases and J gave up 4 bases; unmatched junction bases: 8. CDR3 in amino acids: CASSFDRANNEKLFF. CDR3 DNA: TGCGCCAGCAGTTTCGACAGGGCGAATAATGAAAAACTGTTTTTT.

The V call is TRBV7-2, the J call TRBJ2-1; 8 nucleotides agree with TRBD2. The CDR3 is 17 residues long. Germline V lookup: CDR1 SGHTA, CDR2 FQGNSA. J was trimmed by 0 bases and V by 0 bases; bases with no gene match: 4. The CDR3 is CASSLASGGSSYNEQFF. In nucleotides, the CDR3 is TGTGCCAGCAGCTTAGCGTCGGGAGGGAGCTCCTACAATGAGCAGTTCTTC.

There are a few counts of this clone. The chain carries TRBV19 and TRBJ2-3, with TRBD2 matching over 11 bases. Germline V gene sequence: CDR1 LNHDA, CDR2 SQIVND (reference sequence). The V gene end was trimmed by 9 bases and the J gene end by 1 base; junction bases not matched to a gene: 3. This CDR3 is built from 14 residues. The CDR3 DNA reads as TGTGCCAGCAAACTAGCGGGGGGCACAGATACGCAGTATTTT. Translated: CASKLAGGTDTQYF.

The chain carries TRBV5-1 and TRBJ2-2, with a possible D match to TRBD2 (5 bases). Germline CDR1 reads SGHRS; CDR2 reads YFSETQ. V lost 4 bases, J lost 0 bases, and 16 bases lay in between. The length of the CDR3 is 17 residues. The CDR3 nucleotides are TGCGCCAGCAGCCTCTTCGGAGGCAGTACGAACACCGGGGAGCTGTTTTTT. Its translation: CASSLFGGSTNTGELFF.

This chain connects TRBV28 to TRBJ2-6; 9 nucleotides match TRBD1. Losses at the gene ends were 5 bases for V and 0 bases for J; bases not matched to a gene: 8. Germline CDR1 reads MDHEN; CDR2 reads SYDVKM. The CDR3 runs to 18 residues. This CDR3 reads CASSRTGASSSGANVLTF. CDR3 coding DNA: TGTGCCAGCAGTCGGACAGGGGCTTCATCCTCTGGGGCCAACGTCCTGACTTTC.

V is TRBV5-4 and J is TRBJ1-6; D perhaps matches TRBD1 (5 bases). The V end lost 2 bases, the J end lost 5 bases, and 17 bases lay between the germline ends. The CDR3 runs 17 residues. The germline CDR1 and CDR2 sequences are SGHNT and YYREEE (reference sequence). The DNA for the CDR3 is TGTGCCAGCAGCTTAGGGATGGGGGGGGTTAATAATTCACCCCTCCACTTT. Amino acids: CASSLGMGGVNNSPLHF.

The chain has TRBV15 and TRBJ2-7; a possible D gene is TRBD1 (5 bases). Germline lookup yields CDR1 LNHNV and CDR2 YYDKDF (reference sequence). Trimming shortened V by 1 base and J by 3 bases, and 10 bases separated the two germline ends. This CDR3 is 14 amino acids long. In DNA form, the CDR3 reads TGTGCCACCAGCAGAGGACAGACGTACTACGAGCAGTACTTC. Protein sequence: CATSRGQTYYEQYF. The whole variable domain, remainder taken from reference TRBV15 and TRBJ2-7, is DAMVIQNPRYQVTQFGKPVTLSCSQTLNHNVMYWYQQKSSQAPKLLFHYYDKDFNNEADTPDNFQSRRPNTSFCFLDIRSPGLGDTAMYLCATSRGQTYYEQYFGPGTRLTVT.

This chain uses TRBV5-1 with TRBJ2-7; TRBD2 aligns across 8 bases. The germline V gene encodes CDR1 SGHRS and CDR2 YFSETQ. V gave up 1 base and J gave up 2 bases; unmatched junction bases: 8. This CDR3 is 16 amino acids long. CDR3: CASSLSTSANTYEQYF. The CDR3, as DNA: TGCGCCAGCAGCTTGTCGACTAGCGCTAACACCTACGAGCAGTACTTC.

The chain joins TRBV11-2 to TRBJ2-7; 7 nucleotides match TRBD2. Unmatched junction bases numbered 12, after V lost 1 base and J lost 6 bases. The CDR3 sequence is 16 residues long. Per germline, CDR1 SGHAT and CDR2 FQNNGV. The CDR3 region is CASSLVGGGPFFEQYF. The CDR3 DNA reads as TGTGCCAGCAGCTTAGTGGGCGGGGGACCCTTTTTCGAGCAGTACTTC.

The V call is TRBV2, the J call TRBJ1-6, with 7 positions matching TRBD1. The CDR3 covers 13 residues. The germline gives CDR1 SNHLY, CDR2 FYNNEI. With V trimmed by 6 bases and J by 7 bases, 3 bases remained unmatched. The CDR3 loop is CASRGQSNSPLHF. The DNA of the CDR3 is TGTGCCAGCAGGGGACAGTCCAATTCACCCCTCCACTTT.

This clone was found once. The V call is TRBV18, the J call TRBJ1-4; 8 nucleotides match TRBD1. CDR1 and CDR2 (germline): KGHSH, LQKENI. J lost 8 bases, V lost 5 bases, and 7 bases had no gene match. The CDR3 length is 14 residues. DNA for the CDR3: TGTGCCAGCTCATCGAGGACAGGGATGGAAAAACTGTTTTTT. The encoded protein is CASSSRTGMEKLFF.

This chain's CDR3 is CASSVGQGTDTQYF. DNA for the CDR3: TGCGCCAGCAGCGTCGGACAGGGAACAGATACGCAGTATTTT. The chain couples TRBV5-1 to TRBJ2-3, with 8 bases aligning to TRBD1. CDR3 length: 14 residues. Germline V lookup: CDR1 SGHRS, CDR2 YFSETQ. The J segment lost 3 bases and the V segment lost 4 bases, leaving 4 bases of the junction unmatched.